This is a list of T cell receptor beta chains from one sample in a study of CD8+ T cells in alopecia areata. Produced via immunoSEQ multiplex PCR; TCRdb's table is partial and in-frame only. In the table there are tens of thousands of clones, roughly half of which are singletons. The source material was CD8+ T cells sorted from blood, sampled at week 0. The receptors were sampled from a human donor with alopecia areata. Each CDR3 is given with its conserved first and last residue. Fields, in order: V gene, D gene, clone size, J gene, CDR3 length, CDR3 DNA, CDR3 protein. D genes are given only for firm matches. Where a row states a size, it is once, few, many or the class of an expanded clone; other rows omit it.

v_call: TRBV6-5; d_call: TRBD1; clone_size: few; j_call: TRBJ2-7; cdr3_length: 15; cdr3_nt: TGTGCCAGCACCGACTCCGGGACAGGATTTTACGAGCAGTACTTC; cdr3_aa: CASTDSGTGFYEQYF
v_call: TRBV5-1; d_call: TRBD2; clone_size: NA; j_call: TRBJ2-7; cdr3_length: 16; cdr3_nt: TGCGCCAGCAGCATGTTTTTAGCGGGAGAATCCTACGAGCAGTACTTC; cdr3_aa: CASSMFLAGESYEQYF
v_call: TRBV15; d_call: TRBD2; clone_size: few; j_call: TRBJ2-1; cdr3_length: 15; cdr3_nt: TGTGCCACCAGCACGACTAGCGGGAGGGGCTTTGAGCAGTTCTTC; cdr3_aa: CATSTTSGRGFEQFF
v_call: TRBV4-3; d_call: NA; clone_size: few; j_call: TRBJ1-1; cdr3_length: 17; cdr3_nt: TGCGCCAGCAGCCAAGATAGGTGGGTCGGCCGGAACACTGAAGCTTTCTTT; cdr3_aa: CASSQDRWVGRNTEAFF
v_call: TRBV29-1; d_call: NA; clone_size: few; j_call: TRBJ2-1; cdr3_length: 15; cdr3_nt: TGCAGCGTTGAATGGTGGTCTGAGGAGAACAATGAGCAGTTCTTC; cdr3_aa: CSVEWWSEENNEQFF
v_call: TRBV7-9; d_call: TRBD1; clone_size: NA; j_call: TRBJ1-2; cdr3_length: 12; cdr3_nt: TGTGCCAGCAGTCACAGGGGTTCCGGCTACACCTTC; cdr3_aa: CASSHRGSGYTF
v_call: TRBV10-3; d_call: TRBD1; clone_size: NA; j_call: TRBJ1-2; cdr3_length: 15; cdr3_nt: TGTGCCATCAGTGAGTCAACAGGGGGCGGCTATGGCTACACCTTC; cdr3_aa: CAISESTGGGYGYTF
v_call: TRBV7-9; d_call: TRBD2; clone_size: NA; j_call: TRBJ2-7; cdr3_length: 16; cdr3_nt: TGTGCCAGCAGCTTAGCGTCTAGCGGGAGGGGCTACGAGCAGTACTTC; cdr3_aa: CASSLASSGRGYEQYF
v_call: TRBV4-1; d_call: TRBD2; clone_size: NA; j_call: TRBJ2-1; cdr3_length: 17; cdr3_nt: TGCGCCAGCAGCCTCAACCCCCCTAGCGGGAGTGTCAATGAGCAGTTCTTC; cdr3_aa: CASSLNPPSGSVNEQFF
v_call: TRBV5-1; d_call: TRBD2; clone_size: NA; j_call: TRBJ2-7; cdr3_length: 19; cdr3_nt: TGCGCCAGCAGCTACACGGGACTAGCGGGCCCCAAGGGGTTCTACGAGCAGTACTTC; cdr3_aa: CASSYTGLAGPKGFYEQYF
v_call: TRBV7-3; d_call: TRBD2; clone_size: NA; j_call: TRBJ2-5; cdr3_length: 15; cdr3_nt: TGTGCCAGCAGCAAGACTAGCGGGCTCCAAGAGACCCAGTACTTC; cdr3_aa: CASSKTSGLQETQYF